This TCR beta chain is drawn from a study of cytomegalovirus exposure and HLA in healthy donors. General observations from the study: A later analysis associated under 20,000 TCR beta sequences with HLA alleles at a 0.05 false discovery rate. Most TCR sequences showed up rarely, but some public TCRs showed up in many donors.

In germline, CDR1 is SGHTA, CDR2 FQGNSA. V was trimmed by 5 bases and J by 0 bases, leaving 20 bases between them. The CDR3 sequence is 19 residues long. The primer mix had 60 Vbeta and 13 Jbeta primers. The table came from immunoSEQ multiplex PCR; TCRdb's copy has only in-frame clones and leaves some out. The sample carries around 200,000 clones, around three quarters recorded once. The donors (healthy individuals) were bone marrow donors. Of note for this clone: Its antigen is undetermined.

The chain couples TRBV7-2 to TRBJ1-6, with a weak D call TRBD1 (6 bases). The origin of this receptor is a woman in her twenties or thirties in good health and CMV-seropositive. Source material: PBMCs. CDR3 residues: CASSVLGQRQSSYNSPLHF. DNA for the CDR3: TGTGCCAGCAGCGTATTGGGACAAAGACAGAGCTCCTATAATTCACCCCTCCACTTT.